This paragraph covers one T cell receptor beta chain sequence. This entry comes from a study of blood T cell repertoires in COVID-19. Study-level background: Samples taken during acute and convalescent COVID-19 were collected in the United States, Italy and Spain.

In the study's own analysis: Estimation of nucleated cell counts relied on the amplification of reference gene primers. Profiling relied on immunoSEQ multiplex PCR, and the TCRdb table lists in-frame clones only, not all of them. The V and J calls and the clone size are those of that table, but D and trimming were determined from the DNA. The repertoire holds 120,000 to 150,000 clones, with roughly 89% as singletons. The sample was peripheral blood. The clonotype was recovered from a woman aged 45-60 years with acute or convalescent COVID-19.

CDR3: CASSAMMGGQTYEQYF. DNA for the CDR3: TGTGCCAGCAGCGCTATGATGGGTGGACAGACTTACGAGCAGTACTTC. The chain carries TRBV5-6 and TRBJ2-7, with D possibly TRBD1 on 6 matching bases. This CDR3 contains 16 residues. Per germline, CDR1 SGHDT and CDR2 YYEEEE. The germline V and J ends were trimmed by 4 bases and 4 bases, with 21 bases remaining between them.